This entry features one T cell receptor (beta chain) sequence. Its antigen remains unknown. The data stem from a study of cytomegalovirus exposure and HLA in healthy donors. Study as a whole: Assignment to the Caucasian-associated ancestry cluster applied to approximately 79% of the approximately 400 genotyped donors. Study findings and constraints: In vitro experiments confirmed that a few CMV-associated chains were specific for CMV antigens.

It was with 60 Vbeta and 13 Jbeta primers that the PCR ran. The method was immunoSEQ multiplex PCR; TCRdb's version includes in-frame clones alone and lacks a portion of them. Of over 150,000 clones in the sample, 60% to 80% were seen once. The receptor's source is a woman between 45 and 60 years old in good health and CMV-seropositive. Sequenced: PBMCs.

The CDR3: CASSFLLAEQYF. The DNA for the CDR3 is TGTGCCAGCAGCTTCCTACTAGCCGAGCAGTACTTC. The rearrangement uses TRBV5-6 and TRBJ2-7; perhaps TRBD2 as D (6 bases). Germline values: CDR1 SGHDT, CDR2 YYEEEE. The CDR3 has 12 amino acids. V gave up 2 bases and J gave up 6 bases, with 9 bases separating them.